The 15 T cell receptor beta chains in this list originate from one sample, sequenced in a study of blood T cell repertoires in COVID-19. The protocol was immunoSEQ multiplex PCR, while the TCRdb copy is restricted to in-frame clones and leaves out a portion. The repertoire holds about 300,000 clones, about 85% seen once, with 4.5% to 7% in the top ten. Sequenced sample: PBMCs or T cells enriched from blood (not recorded which). These receptors all stem from a woman under 40 who had recovered from COVID-19.

The genes are TRBV19 and TRBJ1-4; perhaps TRBD1 as D (6 bases). Deletions cut 3 bases from V and 5 bases from J, with 10 bases between. Germline CDR1 and CDR2: LNHDA and SQIVND (reference sequence). This CDR3 region has 14 residues. CDR3 bases: TGTGCCAGTAGTATTCAGGGGCCAAATGAAAAACTGTTTTTT. Translation: CASSIQGPNEKLFF.

V gene TRBV19 combines with J gene TRBJ1-1, with D unclear. The V gene lost 7 bases and the J gene lost 2 bases, with 5 bases spanning the gap. The CDR3 sequence is 11 residues long. The germline V gene encodes CDR1 LNHDA and CDR2 SQIVND (reference sequence). CDR3 sequence (DNA): TGTGCCAGTACCGTTAACACTGAAGCTTTCTTT. This gives the protein CASTVNTEAFF.

This chain joins TRBV19 and TRBJ1-2, with D tentatively TRBD1 (5 bases). This CDR3 has 17 amino acids. Trimming stripped 4 bases from V and 3 bases from J, with 21 bases between. Germline CDR1 is LNHDA and CDR2 is SQIVND (reference sequence). The CDR3 loop reads CASSREATVPFYYGYTF. In nucleotides, the CDR3 is TGTGCCAGTAGTAGAGAGGCGACAGTTCCTTTTTACTATGGCTACACCTTC.

This chain's CDR3 is CASSPEVGGRSPLHF. CDR3 DNA sequence: TGTGCCAGCTCCCCCGAGGTCGGGGGTCGATCACCCCTCCACTTT. The chain uses TRBV18 and TRBJ1-6, with D possibly being TRBD1 (5 bases). The V gene's germline CDR1 is KGHSH and CDR2 LQKENI. CDR3 length: 15 amino acids. The V and J ends lost 6 bases and 10 bases respectively, with 19 bases between them.

The genes are TRBV19 and TRBJ2-7; TRBD1 matches at 10 bases. Trimming removed 5 bases from V and 6 bases from J; junction bases left unmatched: 4. Germline values: CDR1 LNHDA, CDR2 SQIVND (reference sequence). The CDR3 runs to 13 residues. CDR3 in amino acids: CASSPRDRGEQYF. For the CDR3, the DNA is TGTGCCAGTAGTCCCCGGGACAGGGGCGAGCAGTACTTC. Combining the CDR3 with reference TRBV19 and TRBJ2-7 gives the whole variable domain DGGITQSPKYLFRKEGQNVTLSCEQNLNHDAMYWYRQDPGQGLRLIYYSQIVNDFQKGDIAEGYSVSREKKESFPLTVTSAQKNPTAFYLCASSPRDRGEQYFGPGTRLTVT.

The rearrangement uses TRBV5-1 and TRBJ2-1; 8 nucleotides align to TRBD1. The V segment lost 1 base and the J segment 1 base; nucleotides outside the gene matches: 4. This CDR3 comprises 16 residues. In germline, CDR1 is SGHRS, CDR2 YFSETQ. The CDR3 sequence is CASSLWGQVSYNEQFF. The CDR3 coding sequence is TGCGCCAGCAGCTTGTGGGGACAGGTTTCCTACAATGAGCAGTTCTTC.

The rearrangement joins TRBV5-6 to TRBJ1-3, with TRBD1 matching 10 bases. This CDR3 is 15 amino acids long. The junction had 2 bases not matched to a gene; V was cut back by 2 bases and J by 3 bases. Germline lookup yields CDR1 SGHDT and CDR2 YYEEEE. CDR3 in DNA: TGTGCCAGCAGCTTCGGGACAGGGGTTGGAAACACCATATATTTT. Encoded protein: CASSFGTGVGNTIYF.

Note on this clone: Mismatch with germline at one junction end may stem from a read error. This chain connects TRBV13 to TRBJ1-1, with 9 bases lining up with TRBD1. Germline values: CDR1 PRHDT, CDR2 FYEKMQ (reference sequence). This CDR3 comprises 14 residues. CDR3 sequence: CASSLGTGLSEAFF. CDR3 sequence (DNA): TGTGCCAGCAGCCTAGGGACAGGGTTGTCTGAAGCTTTCTTT.

The chain is built from TRBV30 and TRBJ1-1, with a tentative D call TRBD1 (6 bases). This CDR3 is 11 amino acids long. Germline V gene lookup returns CDR1 GTSNPN and CDR2 SVGIG (reference sequence). Between the trimmed V and J ends, which lost 3 bases and 6 bases, there was a span of 8 bases. The CDR3 spells CAWRGAAEAFF. For the CDR3, the DNA is TGTGCCTGGAGGGGGGCCGCTGAAGCTTTCTTT.

This chain joins TRBV19 and TRBJ1-5; the D is unclear. The CDR3 sequence is 13 residues long. Germline values: CDR1 LNHDA, CDR2 SQIVND (reference sequence). CDR3 nucleotide sequence: TGTTCATCCCAAACGCGGAGCAATCAGCCCCAGCATTTT. Translating it yields CSSQTRSNQPQHF.

This chain connects TRBV2 to TRBJ2-3, with a possible D match to TRBD1 (6 bases). The length of the CDR3 is 15 residues. Germline values: CDR1 SNHLY, CDR2 FYNNEI. V shed 7 bases and J shed 3 bases, with 17 bases lying between them. CDR3 coding DNA: TGTGCCAGCAATAATGAGGGGGTCCGGACAGATACGCAGTATTTT. This encodes CASNNEGVRTDTQYF.

The J gene is TRBJ2-6, the V gene TRBV21-1; the table's D call, TRBD2, was not checked against the DNA. TRBV21-1 is a listed pseudogene. The CDR3 covers 20 residues. The CDR3 DNA reads as TGTGCCAGCAGCAAAGATTCGGAGGGCAAGGGACTCTCTGGGGCCAACGTCCTGACTTTC. The encoded protein is CASSKDSEGKGLSGANVLTF.

The genes are TRBV11-3 and TRBJ2-5, with D tentatively TRBD1 (5 bases). The CDR3 consists of 17 residues. Germline V gene data show CDR1 as SGHNT and CDR2 as YENEEA. V lost 3 bases, J lost 5 bases, and 22 bases lay in between. For the CDR3, the DNA is TGTGCCAGCAGCTTGGGTTCAGGGTCCTCCCACAGTGAGACCCAGTACTTC. Protein sequence: CASSLGSGSSHSETQYF.

CDR3 nucleotide sequence: TGTGCCAGCAGCTTGGGGGCAGGGAGGGAAGCTTTCTTT. Protein: CASSLGAGREAFF. V and J are TRBV5-4 and TRBJ1-1; possibly TRBD1 for D (5 bases). Germline CDR1 and CDR2: SGHNT and YYREEE (reference sequence). V was trimmed by 0 bases and J by 8 bases, leaving 11 bases between them. The CDR3 contains 13 residues.

The rearrangement uses TRBV2 and TRBJ2-2; unclear D gene. CDR1 and CDR2 from the germline V gene are SNHLY and FYNNEI. Trimming removed 8 bases at V and 0 bases at J, with 13 bases between. The length of the CDR3 is 15 residues. The CDR3 protein is CASGRQAANTGELFF. CDR3 coding DNA: TGTGCCAGCGGAAGACAAGCTGCGAACACCGGGGAGCTGTTTTTT.